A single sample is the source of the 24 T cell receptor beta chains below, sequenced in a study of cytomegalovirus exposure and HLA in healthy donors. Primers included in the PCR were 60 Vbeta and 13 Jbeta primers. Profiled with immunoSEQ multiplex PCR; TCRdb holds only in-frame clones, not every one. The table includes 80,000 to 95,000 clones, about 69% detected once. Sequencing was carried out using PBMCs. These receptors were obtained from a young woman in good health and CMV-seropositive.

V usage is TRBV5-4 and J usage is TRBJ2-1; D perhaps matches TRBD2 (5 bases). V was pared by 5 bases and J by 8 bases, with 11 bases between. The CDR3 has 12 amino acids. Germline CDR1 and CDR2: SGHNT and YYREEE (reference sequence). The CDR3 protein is CASSPFGDEQFF. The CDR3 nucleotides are TGTGCCAGCAGTCCGTTCGGGGATGAGCAGTTCTTC.

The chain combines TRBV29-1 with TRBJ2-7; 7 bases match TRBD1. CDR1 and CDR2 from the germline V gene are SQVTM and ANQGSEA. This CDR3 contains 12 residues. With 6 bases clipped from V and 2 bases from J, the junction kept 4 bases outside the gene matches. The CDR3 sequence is CSVRGQAYEQYF. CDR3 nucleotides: TGCAGCGTGCGAGGACAGGCCTACGAGCAGTACTTC.

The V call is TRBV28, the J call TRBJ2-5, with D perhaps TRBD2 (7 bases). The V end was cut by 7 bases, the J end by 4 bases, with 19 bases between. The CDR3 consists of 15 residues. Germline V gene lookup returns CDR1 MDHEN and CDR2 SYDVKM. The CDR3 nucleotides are TGTGCCAGCATTAGGGGGGAGGGCCTTAGAGAGACCCAGTACTTC. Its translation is CASIRGEGLRETQYF.

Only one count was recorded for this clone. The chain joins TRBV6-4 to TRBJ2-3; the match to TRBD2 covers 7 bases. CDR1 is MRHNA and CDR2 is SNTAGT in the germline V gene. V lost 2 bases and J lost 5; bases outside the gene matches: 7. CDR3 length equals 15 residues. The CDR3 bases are TGTGCCAGCAGTGACGGCGGGAGCGGCGGAGATACGCAGTATTTT. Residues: CASSDGGSGGDTQYF.

The CDR3: CASSRGTGLTDTQYF. DNA of the CDR3: TGCGCCAGCAGCCGGGGGACAGGGCTCACAGATACGCAGTATTTT. The gene calls are TRBV4-3 and TRBJ2-3; 9 bases are a match to TRBD1. This CDR3 has 15 amino acids. Germline CDR1 LGHNA, CDR2 YSLEER. V dropped 4 bases and J dropped 2; count of bases not matched to a gene: 4.

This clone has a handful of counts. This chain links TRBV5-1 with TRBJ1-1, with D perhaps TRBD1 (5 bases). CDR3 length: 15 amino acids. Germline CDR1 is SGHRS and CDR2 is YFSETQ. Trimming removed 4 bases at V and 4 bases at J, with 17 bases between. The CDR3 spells CASSNGRAGGTEAFF. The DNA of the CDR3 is TGCGCCAGCAGCAATGGCAGGGCGGGGGGCACTGAAGCTTTCTTT. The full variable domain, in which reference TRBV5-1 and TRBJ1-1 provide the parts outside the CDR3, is KAGVTQTPRYLIKTRGQQVTLSCSPISGHRSVSWYQQTPGQGLQFLFEYFSETQRNKGNFPGRFSGRQFSNSRSEMNVSTLELGDSALYLCASSNGRAGGTEAFFGQGTRLTVV.

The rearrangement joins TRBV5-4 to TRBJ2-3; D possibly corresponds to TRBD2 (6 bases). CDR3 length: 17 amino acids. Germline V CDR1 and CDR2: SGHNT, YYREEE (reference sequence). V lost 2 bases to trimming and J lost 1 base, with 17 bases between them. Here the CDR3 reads CASSFGSFGGGTDTQYF. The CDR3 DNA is TGTGCCAGCAGCTTCGGTAGTTTCGGCGGGGGCACAGATACGCAGTATTTT.

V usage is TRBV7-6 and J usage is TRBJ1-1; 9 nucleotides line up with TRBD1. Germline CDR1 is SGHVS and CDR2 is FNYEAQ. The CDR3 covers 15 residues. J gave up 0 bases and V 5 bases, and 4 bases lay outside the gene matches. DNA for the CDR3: TGTGCCAGCAGCCCCCGGACAGGGGTGAACACTGAAGCTTTCTTT. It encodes CASSPRTGVNTEAFF.

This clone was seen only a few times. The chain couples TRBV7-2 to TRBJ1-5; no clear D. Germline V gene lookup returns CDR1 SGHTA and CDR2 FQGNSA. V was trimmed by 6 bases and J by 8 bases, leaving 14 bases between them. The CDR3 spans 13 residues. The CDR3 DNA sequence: TGTGCCAGCAGTCCGGGGATTGGGAAGCCCCAGCATTTT. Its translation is CASSPGIGKPQHF.

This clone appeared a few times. CDR3 nucleotides: TGTGCCAGCAGTTTGGGGGGAGTTAATGAAAAACTGTTTTTT. Protein product: CASSLGGVNEKLFF. This chain links TRBV28 with TRBJ1-4, with D possibly TRBD1 on 5 matching bases. Germline loops: CDR1 MDHEN, CDR2 SYDVKM. CDR3 length: 14 residues. V was trimmed by 3 bases and J by 4 bases, leaving 9 bases between them.

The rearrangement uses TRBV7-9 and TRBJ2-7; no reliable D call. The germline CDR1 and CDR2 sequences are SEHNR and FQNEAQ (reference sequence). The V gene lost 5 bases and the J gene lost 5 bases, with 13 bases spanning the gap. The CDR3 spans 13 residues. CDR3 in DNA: TGTGCCAGCAGCCTAAGTCCCCTTAACGAGCAGTACTTC. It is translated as CASSLSPLNEQYF.

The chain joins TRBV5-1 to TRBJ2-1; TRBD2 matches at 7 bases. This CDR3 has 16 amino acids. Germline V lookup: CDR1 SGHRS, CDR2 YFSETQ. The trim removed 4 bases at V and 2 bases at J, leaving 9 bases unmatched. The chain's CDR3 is CASSKSGDLTYNEQFF. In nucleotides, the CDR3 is TGCGCCAGCAGCAAGAGCGGGGATCTTACCTACAATGAGCAGTTCTTC.

Written as DNA, the CDR3 is TGTGCCAGCAGCCAAGGCGGGAGGGCCGCGACAGGGTCTGAAAAACTGTTTTTT. It translates to CASSQGGRAATGSEKLFF. This chain connects TRBV14 to TRBJ1-4, with 7 bases matching TRBD1. Germline CDR1 and CDR2: SGHDN and FVKESK. The V gene end was trimmed by 1 base and the J gene end by 7 bases; junction bases not matched to a gene: 15. This CDR3 has 18 amino acids.

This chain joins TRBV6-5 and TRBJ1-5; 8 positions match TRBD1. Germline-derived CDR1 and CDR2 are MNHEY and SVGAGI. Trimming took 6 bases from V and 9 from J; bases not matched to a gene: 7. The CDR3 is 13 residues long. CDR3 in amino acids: CASRLQDRVPQHF. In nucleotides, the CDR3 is TGTGCCAGCAGATTGCAGGACAGGGTGCCCCAGCATTTT.

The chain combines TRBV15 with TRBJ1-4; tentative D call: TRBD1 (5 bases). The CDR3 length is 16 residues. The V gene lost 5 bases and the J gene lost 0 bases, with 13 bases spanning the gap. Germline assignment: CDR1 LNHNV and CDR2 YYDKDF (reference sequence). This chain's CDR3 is CATSWSLTATNEKLFF. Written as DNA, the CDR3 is TGTGCCACCAGCTGGAGTTTGACAGCAACTAATGAAAAACTGTTTTTT.

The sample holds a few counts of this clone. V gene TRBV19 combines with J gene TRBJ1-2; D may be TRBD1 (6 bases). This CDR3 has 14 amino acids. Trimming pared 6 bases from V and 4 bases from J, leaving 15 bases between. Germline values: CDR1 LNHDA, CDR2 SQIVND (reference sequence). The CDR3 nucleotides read TGTGCCAGTAGACCATCCACAGGGACCTATGGCTACACCTTC. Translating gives CASRPSTGTYGYTF.

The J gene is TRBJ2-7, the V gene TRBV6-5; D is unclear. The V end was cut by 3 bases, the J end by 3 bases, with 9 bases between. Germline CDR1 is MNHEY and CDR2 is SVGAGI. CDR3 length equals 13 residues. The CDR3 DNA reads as TGTGCCAGCAGTTATGTCTCGAGCTACGAGCAGTACTTC. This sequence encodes CASSYVSSYEQYF.

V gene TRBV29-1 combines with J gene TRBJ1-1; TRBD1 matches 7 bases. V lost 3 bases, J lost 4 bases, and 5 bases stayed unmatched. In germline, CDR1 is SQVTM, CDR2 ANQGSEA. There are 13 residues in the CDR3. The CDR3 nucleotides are TGCAGCGTTGAGAGGGGGCCGGGCACTGAAGCTTTCTTT. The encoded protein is CSVERGPGTEAFF.

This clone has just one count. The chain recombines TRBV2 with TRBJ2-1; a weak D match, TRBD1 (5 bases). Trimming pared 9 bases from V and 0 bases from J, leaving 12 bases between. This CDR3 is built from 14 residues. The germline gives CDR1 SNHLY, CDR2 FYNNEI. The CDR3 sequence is CASQDRSSYNEQFF. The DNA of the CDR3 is TGTGCCAGTCAAGACAGAAGCTCCTACAATGAGCAGTTCTTC. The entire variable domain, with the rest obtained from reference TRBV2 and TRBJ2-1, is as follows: EPEVTQTPSHQVTQMGQEVILRCVPISNHLYFYWYRQILGQKVEFLVSFYNNEISEKSEIFDDQFSVERPDGSNFTLKIRSTKLEDSAMYFCASQDRSSYNEQFFGPGTRLTVL.

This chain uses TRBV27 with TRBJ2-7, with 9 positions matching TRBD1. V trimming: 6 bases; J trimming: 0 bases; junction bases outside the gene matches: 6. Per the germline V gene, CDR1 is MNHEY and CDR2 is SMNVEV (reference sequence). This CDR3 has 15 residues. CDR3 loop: CASSPGQGPSYEQYF. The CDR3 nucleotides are TGTGCCAGCAGCCCCGGACAGGGGCCCTCCTACGAGCAGTACTTC.

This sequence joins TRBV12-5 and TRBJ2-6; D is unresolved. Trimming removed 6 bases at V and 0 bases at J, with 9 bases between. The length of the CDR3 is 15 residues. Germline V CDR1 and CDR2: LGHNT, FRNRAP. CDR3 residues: CASGPESSGANVLTF. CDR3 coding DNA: TGTGCTAGTGGCCCTGAGAGCTCTGGGGCCAACGTCCTGACTTTC.

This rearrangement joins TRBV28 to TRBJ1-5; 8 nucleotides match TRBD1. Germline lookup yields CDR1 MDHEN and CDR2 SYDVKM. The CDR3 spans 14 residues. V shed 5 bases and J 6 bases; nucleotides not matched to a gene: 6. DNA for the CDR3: TGTGCCAGCAGTACTCAGGGGGCGGGTCAGCCCCAGCATTTT. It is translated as CASSTQGAGQPQHF.

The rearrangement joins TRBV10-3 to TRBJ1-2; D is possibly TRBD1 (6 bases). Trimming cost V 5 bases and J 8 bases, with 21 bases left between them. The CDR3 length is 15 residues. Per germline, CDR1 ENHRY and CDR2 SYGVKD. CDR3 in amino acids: CAISYTTGGQGGYTF. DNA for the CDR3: TGTGCCATCAGTTATACAACGGGGGGGCAAGGGGGCTACACCTTC.

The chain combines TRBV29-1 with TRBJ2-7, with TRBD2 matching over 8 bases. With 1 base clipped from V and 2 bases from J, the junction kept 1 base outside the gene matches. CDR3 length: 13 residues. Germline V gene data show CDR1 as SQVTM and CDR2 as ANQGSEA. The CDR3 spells CSVEVAGTYEQYF. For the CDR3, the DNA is TGCAGCGTTGAAGTAGCGGGAACCTACGAGCAGTACTTC.